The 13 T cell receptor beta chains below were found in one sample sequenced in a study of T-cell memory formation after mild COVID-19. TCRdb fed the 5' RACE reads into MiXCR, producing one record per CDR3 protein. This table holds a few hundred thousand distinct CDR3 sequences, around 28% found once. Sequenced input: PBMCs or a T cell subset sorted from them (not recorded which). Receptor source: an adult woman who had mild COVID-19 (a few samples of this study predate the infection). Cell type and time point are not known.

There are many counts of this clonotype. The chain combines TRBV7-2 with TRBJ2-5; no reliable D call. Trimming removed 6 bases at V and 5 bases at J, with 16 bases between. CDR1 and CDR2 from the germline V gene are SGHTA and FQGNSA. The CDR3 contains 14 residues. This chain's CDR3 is CASSPNGPVETQYF. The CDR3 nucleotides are TGTGCCAGCAGTCCCAATGGGCCGGTGGAGACCCAGTACTTC.

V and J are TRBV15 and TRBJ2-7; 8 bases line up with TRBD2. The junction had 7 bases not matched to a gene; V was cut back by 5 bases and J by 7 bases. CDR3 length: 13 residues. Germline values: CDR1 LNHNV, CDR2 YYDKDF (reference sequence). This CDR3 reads CATSVPAGEEQYF. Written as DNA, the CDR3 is TGTGCCACCAGCGTCCCAGCGGGAGAAGAGCAGTACTTC.

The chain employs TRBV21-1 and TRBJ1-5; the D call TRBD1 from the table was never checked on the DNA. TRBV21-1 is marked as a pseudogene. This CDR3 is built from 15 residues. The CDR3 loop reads CASSLAGPRVQPQHF. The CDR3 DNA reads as TGTGCCAGCAGCCTCGCCGGTCCACGGGTTCAGCCCCAGCATTTT.

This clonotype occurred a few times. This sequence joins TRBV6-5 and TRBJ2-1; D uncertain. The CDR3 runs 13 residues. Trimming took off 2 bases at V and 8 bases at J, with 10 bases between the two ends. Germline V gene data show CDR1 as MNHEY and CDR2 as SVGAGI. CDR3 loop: CASSYDNGHEQFF. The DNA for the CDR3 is TGTGCCAGCAGTTACGATAACGGCCATGAGCAGTTCTTC.

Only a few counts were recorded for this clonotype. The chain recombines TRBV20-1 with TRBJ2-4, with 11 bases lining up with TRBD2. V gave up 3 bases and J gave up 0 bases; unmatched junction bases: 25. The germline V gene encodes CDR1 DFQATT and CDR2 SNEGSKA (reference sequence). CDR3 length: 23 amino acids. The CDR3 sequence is CSASDLTDASGRLGGRAKNIQYF. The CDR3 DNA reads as TGCAGTGCTAGTGACCTAACAGACGCTAGCGGGAGGTTAGGGGGGCGAGCCAAAAACATTCAGTACTTC.

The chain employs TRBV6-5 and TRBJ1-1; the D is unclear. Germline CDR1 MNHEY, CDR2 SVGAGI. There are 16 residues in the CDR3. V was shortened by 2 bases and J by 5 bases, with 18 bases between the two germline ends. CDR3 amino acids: CASSYEPRAMETEAFF. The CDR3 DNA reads TGTGCCAGCAGTTACGAGCCCCGGGCAATGGAAACTGAAGCTTTCTTT.

The CDR3 DNA is TGTGCCAGCACCATCCCAGGGGGTTACAATGAGCAGTTCTTC. It specifies CASTIPGGYNEQFF. The chain is built from TRBV7-9 and TRBJ2-1, with 7 bases fitting TRBD1. Germline V gene sequence: CDR1 SEHNR, CDR2 FQNEAQ (reference sequence). The CDR3 spans 14 residues. The junction had 7 bases not matched to a gene; V was cut back by 7 bases and J by 4 bases. Together with reference TRBV7-9 and TRBJ2-1, the CDR3 gives the full variable domain: DTGVSQNPRHKITKRGQNVTFRCDPISEHNRLYWYRQTLGQGPEFLTYFQNEAQLEKSRLLSDRFSAERPKGSFSTLEIQRTEQGDSAMYLCASTIPGGYNEQFFGPGTRLTVL.

CDR3: CATSMEGGGSTDTQYF. CDR3 nucleotide sequence: TGTGCCACCAGCATGGAAGGGGGGGGCAGCACAGATACGCAGTATTTT. The chain carries TRBV15 and TRBJ2-3; the D gene is possibly TRBD2 (7 bases). Looked up from germline, CDR1 is LNHNV and CDR2 is YYDKDF (reference sequence). The CDR3 is 16 amino acids. Trimming took off 4 bases at V and 0 bases at J, with 14 bases between the two ends.

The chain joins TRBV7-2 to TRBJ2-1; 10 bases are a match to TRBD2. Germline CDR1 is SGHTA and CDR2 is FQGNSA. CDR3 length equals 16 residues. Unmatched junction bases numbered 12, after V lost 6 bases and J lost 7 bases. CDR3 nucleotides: TGTGCCAGCAGGTTACAAAGAAGCGGGGGGGAAAATGAGCAGTTCTTC. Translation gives CASRLQRSGGENEQFF. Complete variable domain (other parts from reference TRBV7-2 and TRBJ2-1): GAGVSQSPSNKVTEKGKDVELRCDPISGHTALYWYRQSLGQGLEFLIYFQGNSAPDKSGLPSDRFSAERTGGSVSTLTIQRTQQEDSAVYLCASRLQRSGGENEQFFGPGTRLTVL.

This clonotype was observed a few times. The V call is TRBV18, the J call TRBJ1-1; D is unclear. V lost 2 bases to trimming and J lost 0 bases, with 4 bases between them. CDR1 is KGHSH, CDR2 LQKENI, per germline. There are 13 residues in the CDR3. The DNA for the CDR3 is TGTGCCAGCTCACCAATCCTGAACACTGAAGCTTTCTTT. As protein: CASSPILNTEAFF.

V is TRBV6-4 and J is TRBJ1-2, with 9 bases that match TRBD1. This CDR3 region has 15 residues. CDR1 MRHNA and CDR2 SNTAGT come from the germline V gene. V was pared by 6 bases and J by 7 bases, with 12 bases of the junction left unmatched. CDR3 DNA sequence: TGTGCCAGCAGCGCCACCGGGACAGGGATAAGTGGCTACACCTTC. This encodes CASSATGTGISGYTF.

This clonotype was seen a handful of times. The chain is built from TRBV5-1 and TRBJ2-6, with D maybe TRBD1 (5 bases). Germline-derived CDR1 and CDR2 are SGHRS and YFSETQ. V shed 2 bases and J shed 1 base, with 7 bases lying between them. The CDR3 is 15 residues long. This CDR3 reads CASSFRQSGANVLTF. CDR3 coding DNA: TGCGCCAGCAGCTTCCGACAGTCTGGGGCCAACGTCCTGACTTTC.

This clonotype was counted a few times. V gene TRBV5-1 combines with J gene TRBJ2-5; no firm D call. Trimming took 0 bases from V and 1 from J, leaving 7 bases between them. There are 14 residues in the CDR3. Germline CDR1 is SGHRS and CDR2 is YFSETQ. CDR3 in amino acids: CASSLEPGQETQYF. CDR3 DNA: TGCGCCAGCAGCTTGGAGCCAGGCCAAGAGACCCAGTACTTC.